This TCR beta chain was found in a study of cytomegalovirus exposure and HLA in healthy donors. As concerns this clone: Antigen specificity is unknown.

Donors had nominal health at sampling but likely had unrecorded immune exposures. PCR employed 60 Vbeta and 13 Jbeta primers. Assay used: immunoSEQ multiplex PCR; TCRdb lists only in-frame clones, some missing. Here the sample spans about 150,000 clones, about 76% being singletons. Study-level points and caveats: Presence/absence comparisons presumed near-even sequencing depth among donors. A prior analysis recorded that most TCR beta V segments were productive about 87% or about 30% of the time.

Sample: PBMCs. This clonotype was obtained from a human donor in good health.

The CDR3 spells CASRGGGGTDTQYF. Here the CDR3 DNA reads TGTGCCAGCAGAGGGGGCGGGGGCACAGATACGCAGTATTTT. V and J are TRBV6-5 and TRBJ2-3, with D perhaps TRBD1 (7 bases). CDR3 length: 14 amino acids. CDR1 MNHEY and CDR2 SVGAGI come from the germline V gene. V was shortened by 6 bases and J by 1 base, with 11 bases between the two germline ends.